This T cell receptor (beta chain) emerged from a study of cytomegalovirus exposure and HLA in healthy donors. Study observations and caveats: Overall, about 160 TCR beta chains were annotated as cytomegalovirus-associated. Previously analyzed data showed that most TCR beta V segments were productive at a frequency of about 87% or about 30%.

It was with 60 Vbeta and 13 Jbeta primers that the PCR ran. TCRdb's table, derived via immunoSEQ multiplex PCR, lists solely in-frame clones and lacks some. The sample lists 130,000 or so clones; 65% to 75% were seen once. On this clone itself: The antigen remains undetermined.

CDR1 is MNHNS, CDR2 SASEGT, per germline. The CDR3 loop spans 13 amino acids. The material sequenced was PBMCs. The gene calls are TRBV6-1 and TRBJ2-5, with a possible D match to TRBD2 (5 bases). Matching the DNA end better, TRBJ2-7 makes the J call doubtful. The receptor was derived from a man aged 40-55 years in good health and CMV-seropositive. The CDR3 DNA reads as TGTGCCAGCAGTACCCTCTGGAGGTACGAGCAGTACTTC. It yields the protein CASSTLWRYEQYF.